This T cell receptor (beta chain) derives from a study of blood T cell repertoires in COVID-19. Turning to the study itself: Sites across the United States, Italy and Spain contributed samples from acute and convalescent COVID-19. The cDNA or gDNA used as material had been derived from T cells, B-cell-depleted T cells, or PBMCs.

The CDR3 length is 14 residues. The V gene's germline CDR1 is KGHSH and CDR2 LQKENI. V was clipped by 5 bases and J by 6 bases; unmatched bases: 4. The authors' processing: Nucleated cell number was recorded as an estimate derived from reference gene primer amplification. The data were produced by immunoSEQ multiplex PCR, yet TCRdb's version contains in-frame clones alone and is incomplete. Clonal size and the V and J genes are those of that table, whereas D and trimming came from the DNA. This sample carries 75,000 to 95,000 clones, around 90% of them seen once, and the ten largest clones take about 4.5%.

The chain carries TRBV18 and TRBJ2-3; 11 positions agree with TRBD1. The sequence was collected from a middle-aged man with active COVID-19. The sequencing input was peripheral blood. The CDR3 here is CASSKDRGLDTQYF. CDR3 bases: TGTGCCAGCTCAAAGGACAGGGGGCTTGATACGCAGTATTTT.